The 17 T cell receptor beta chains given below trace back to one sample, sequenced in a study of blood T cell repertoires in COVID-19. Clones were read by immunoSEQ multiplex PCR, and TCRdb kept only the in-frame ones, dropping some. The sample has about 50,000 clones, about 91% seen once; the top ten hold roughly 4.2%. Sequencing was carried out using peripheral blood. These receptors came from a man aged 50 to 60 with active COVID-19.

This chain uses TRBV7-2 with TRBJ1-2, with D possibly being TRBD1 (6 bases). Germline assignment: CDR1 SGHTA and CDR2 FQGNSA. Trimming shortened V by 5 bases and J by 4 bases, and 20 bases separated the two germline ends. The CDR3 loop spans 16 amino acids. In nucleotides, the CDR3 is TGTGCCAGCAGCCCCCAGAGAACGGACAGCTCCTATGGCTACACCTTC. Translating gives CASSPQRTDSSYGYTF.

V and J are TRBV12-3 or TRBV12-4 and TRBJ1-1; TRBD1 agrees at 7 bases. This CDR3 region has 13 residues. The V gene end was trimmed by 8 bases and the J gene end by 6 bases; junction bases not matched to a gene: 9. In nucleotides, the CDR3 is TGTGCCAGCGGCGGACAGGTCAACCCTGAAGCTTTCTTT. It is translated as CASGGQVNPEAFF.

The rearrangement uses TRBV24-1 and TRBJ2-1; tentative D call: TRBD1 (6 bases). The V gene lost 5 bases and the J gene lost 10 bases, with 14 bases spanning the gap. CDR3 length: 13 residues. Germline V gives CDR1 KGHDR, CDR2 SFDVKD. CDR3 bases: TGTGCCACCAGTGGCAGCGGCACAGGGGAGCAGTTCTTC. The encoded protein is CATSGSGTGEQFF.

J is TRBJ2-5 and V is TRBV5-1; TRBD2 matches at 9 bases. The germline gives CDR1 SGHRS, CDR2 YFSETQ. The CDR3 length is 14 residues. With V trimmed by 4 bases and J by 5 bases, 6 bases remained unmatched. The CDR3 DNA sequence: TGCGCCAGCAGCCCTAGCGGGATAGGGGAGACCCAGTACTTC. Encoded protein: CASSPSGIGETQYF.

The chain employs TRBV5-1 and TRBJ1-3; 7 bases are a match to TRBD1. Germline loops: CDR1 SGHRS, CDR2 YFSETQ. V shed 5 bases, J shed 3 bases, and the junction held 8 bases outside the gene matches. This CDR3 region has 15 residues. DNA of the CDR3: TGCGCCAGCAGTCTGGGGGACAGACGTGGAAACACCATATATTTT. Translation: CASSLGDRRGNTIYF.

The chain is built from TRBV18 and TRBJ1-1, with D tentatively TRBD1 (5 bases). Trimming cost V 2 bases and J 4 bases, with 14 bases left between them. Per the germline V gene, CDR1 is KGHSH and CDR2 is LQKENI. The CDR3 contains 15 residues. The CDR3 protein is CASSPAGVSGTEAFF. DNA of the CDR3: TGTGCCAGCTCACCAGCGGGGGTAAGTGGCACTGAAGCTTTCTTT.

The chain links TRBV28 to TRBJ2-4; maybe TRBD1 (5 bases). V was shortened by 5 bases and J by 1 base, with 12 bases between the two germline ends. This CDR3 contains 15 residues. Germline lookup yields CDR1 MDHEN and CDR2 SYDVKM. CDR3: CASSPGNRAKNIQYF. CDR3 DNA: TGTGCCAGCAGTCCAGGGAATCGGGCCAAAAACATTCAGTACTTC.

The J gene is TRBJ1-1, the V gene TRBV7-2; a weak D match, TRBD1 (5 bases). Germline CDR1 and CDR2: SGHTA and FQGNSA. Trimming shortened V by 4 bases and J by 5 bases, and 17 bases separated the two germline ends. The CDR3 sequence is 15 residues long. The chain's CDR3 is CASSSQVSGRTEAFF. The CDR3 DNA reads as TGTGCCAGCAGCTCACAGGTCTCAGGGAGGACTGAAGCTTTCTTT.

The gene calls are TRBV29-1 and TRBJ2-5, with 12 bases fitting TRBD1. CDR1 and CDR2 from the germline V gene are SQVTM and ANQGSEA. This CDR3 contains 14 residues. The V gene end was trimmed by 4 bases and the J gene end by 5 bases; junction bases not matched to a gene: 5. CDR3 nucleotides: TGCAGCGTTGGTGGGACAGGGGGCTGGGAGACCCAGTACTTC. Protein sequence: CSVGGTGGWETQYF.

This rearrangement joins TRBV6-1 to TRBJ1-1; the D gene is possibly TRBD1 (6 bases). Germline CDR1 MNHNS, CDR2 SASEGT. CDR3 length equals 13 residues. The V end lost 3 bases, the J end lost 11 bases, and 16 bases lay between the germline ends. CDR3 residues: CASSEEPGVRAFF. For the CDR3, the DNA is TGTGCCAGCAGTGAGGAGCCAGGGGTTCGTGCTTTCTTT.

This clone was counted once. V is TRBV3-1 (or the pseudogene TRBV3-2) and J is TRBJ2-7; TRBD2 is a possible D gene (7 bases). This CDR3 comprises 16 residues. The germline gives CDR1 LGHDT, CDR2 YNNKEL (reference sequence). V was shortened by 2 bases and J by 4 bases, with 18 bases between the two germline ends. CDR3 loop: CASSQRGMGGAYEQYF. In DNA form, the CDR3 reads TGTGCCAGCAGCCAACGAGGTATGGGGGGGGCATACGAGCAGTACTTC.

This chain links TRBV4-3 with TRBJ1-5, with a weak D call TRBD1 (6 bases). Trimming stripped 3 bases from V and 2 bases from J, with 11 bases between. The CDR3 contains 15 residues. Germline CDR1 LGHNA, CDR2 YSLEER. CDR3 protein: CASSQVSGGNQPQHF. The DNA of the CDR3 is TGCGCCAGCAGCCAGGTTTCAGGGGGCAATCAGCCCCAGCATTTT.

V and J are TRBV4-3 and TRBJ1-5; TRBD1 matches 7 bases. In germline, CDR1 is LGHNA, CDR2 YSLEER. This CDR3 has 17 residues. Trimming cost V 1 base and J 5 bases; bases outside gene matches: 11. The CDR3 protein is CASSQAPTGNGDQPQHF. The CDR3 DNA follows: TGCGCCAGCAGCCAAGCCCCGACAGGGAATGGGGATCAGCCCCAGCATTTT.

A note on this clone: Other DNA sequences in this sample translate to the same CDR3. The V gene is TRBV6-5, the J gene TRBJ1-2, with 8 bases fitting TRBD1. Germline V CDR1 and CDR2: MNHEY, SVGAGI. V was clipped by 5 bases and J by 5 bases; unmatched bases: 4. The CDR3 consists of 13 residues. CDR3 DNA: TGTGCCAGCAGTCCCGACAGGGGATATGGCTACACCTTC. It encodes CASSPDRGYGYTF.

This sequence joins TRBV7-9 and TRBJ2-7; D possibly corresponds to TRBD1 (6 bases). This CDR3 spans 16 amino acids. With 5 bases removed from V and 0 bases from J, the gap between germline ends came to 17 bases. Germline assignment: CDR1 SEHNR and CDR2 FQNEAQ (reference sequence). The CDR3 sequence is CASSPATGTSSYEQYF. The DNA of the CDR3 is TGTGCCAGCAGCCCCGCGACAGGAACAAGCTCCTACGAGCAGTACTTC.

V is TRBV6-5 and J is TRBJ1-2; TRBD1 aligns across 10 bases. The J segment lost 3 bases and the V segment lost 6 bases, leaving 4 bases of the junction unmatched. CDR3 length: 14 amino acids. Germline lookup yields CDR1 MNHEY and CDR2 SVGAGI. In nucleotides, the CDR3 is TGTGCCAGCAGGAAGACAGGGGGCGACTATGGCTACACCTTC. Protein product: CASRKTGGDYGYTF.

The genes are TRBV9 and TRBJ1-1, with D tentatively TRBD1 (6 bases). Germline lookup yields CDR1 SGDLS and CDR2 YYNGEE. CDR3 length equals 15 residues. With 0 bases removed from V and 1 base from J, the gap between germline ends came to 10 bases. In nucleotides, the CDR3 is TGTGCCAGCAGCGTAGGAGGGGGTACGAACACTGAAGCTTTCTTT. Its translation is CASSVGGGTNTEAFF.